The entry below gives a single TCR beta chain sequence along with its context. This clonotype occurred a few times. The target of this receptor is not known. No base quality values were provided; no much bigger clone lies one nucleotide off. CDR1 and CDR2 are drawn from the germline V gene (reference sequence): DFQATT, SNEGSKA. Its CDR3 holds 15 amino acids, cysteine through phenylalanine. The entry retains the CDR3 DNA only, 45 bases that are in frame from base 1. At the junction V is shortened by 6 bases and J by 5 bases, with 20 bases in between. The data were taken from a study of blood T cells in healthy people across ages (dated by TCRdb to 2013 to 2016). Turning to the overall study: In model experiments, template switching captured roughly one uniquely barcoded TCR beta cDNA molecule for every two T cells. Age-related changes in TCR beta repertoire diversity were measured in the study by deep sequencing normalized with unique cDNA molecular identifiers. The donors were split into four age groups: young (average 16 years), middle-aged (nearly 40), aged (roughly 68) and long-lived (approximately 80). To avoid experimental bias, donors of different ages were spread randomly across the sequencing lanes. The study analyzed two additional independent replicas of 1 million unique cDNA reads from the same blood draw for two donors, one aged 18 to 30 and one aged 80 or older. Overall results and qualifications from the work: Compared with the aged group, more naive CD4+ T cells, fewer expanded clones and increased TCR diversity were shown by the long-lived group, suggesting age selection. Since profiling was done on bulk unsorted PBMCs, naive and antigen-experienced compartments could not be conclusively compared. Total diversity estimates from one million sequenced T cells were considered lower bounds and underestimates. There was a strong correlation between observed TCR beta diversity and the percentage of naive T cells measured by flow cytometry. Observed TCR beta diversity per million T cells fell roughly linearly with age, and a significant reduction was already apparent by age around 39. Because donor CMV infection status was unknown, age-related changes in expanded clonotypes were potentially confounded.

Library construction relied on 5' RACE. Sequenced using an Illumina HiSeq 2500. A second PCR of about 7 to 12 cycles was run with a J-beta primer mix and a sample-barcoded 5' primer. Each TCR beta cDNA molecule received a unique molecular identifier from a template-switch 5' adaptor carrying 12 random nucleotides. Each sample yielded at least 3 million CDR3-containing paired-end reads. First-strand cDNA synthesis was performed from all RNA using the Mint cDNA synthesis kit, with priming by a TRBC-specific oligonucleotide. All cDNA was treated with uracil-DNA glycosylase and then went through a first 18-cycle PCR with the universal primers M1SS and BC2_uni_R. Turning to the authors' computational methods: For normalization, 1 million high-quality reads were randomly selected from each sample, with every read carrying a distinct molecular identifier. Reads with shared molecular identifiers were discarded instead of being binned into consensus sequences. MiTCR, set to a Q25 quality threshold and the strictest error-elimination algorithm, was used for CDR3 identification, clonotype clustering and error correction. A nonparametric unseen species model with Euler transformation was used to estimate lower-bound total TCR beta diversity. TCRdb handled the public reads itself, with Q25 trimming in fastp and clone calling in MiXCR, and kept productive beta chains. Every distinct CDR3 protein forms one entry, paired with its most common genes and DNA. The V and J calls shown here were made by TCRdb, not taken from the authors' results. A total of 1.5 million to 2 million distinct CDR3 sequences appear in this sample, 49% of them only once. The top ten clones comprise approximately 2% of the sample.

The donors were roughly 39 Caucasian individuals from Russia, aged roughly 6 to 90 years, who were systemically healthy. Approximately 9.3 milliliters of peripheral blood were drawn from each donor into EDTA-treated Vacutainer tubes. PBMCs were isolated by Ficoll-Paque density-gradient centrifugation, with at least 6 million obtained per sample. Total RNA was extracted from PBMCs with Trizol reagent, with at least 6 micrograms obtained per sample. For every donor, flow cytometry on a PBMC aliquot measured the percentage of naive CD45RAhigh/CD27high T cells. The chain links TRBV20-1 with TRBJ2-1, with a weak D call of TRBD2 (6 bases match). Sequenced material: blood. The TCR originated in a woman aged 40-49 years in good health. The bases read TGCAGTGCCCCCGGCGCGGGAAGGGCTGACAATGAGCAGTTCTTC. Translation gives CSAPGAGRADNEQFF.